Described below is a single T cell receptor beta chain sequence and its context. The germline gene is not matched at one end of the junction; a read error may be the cause. The sample originates from a study of T cells of healthy individuals. TCRdb reanalysed the 5' RACE reads using MiXCR and keeps one entry per CDR3 protein. The sample gives 60,000 to 75,000 distinct CDR3 sequences, around 16% of which show up once; roughly 4.7% is in the top ten. Germline-derived CDR1 and CDR2 are MNHEY and SVGEGT. The CDR3 contains 11 residues. This chain connects TRBV6-2 or TRBV6-3 to TRBJ2-7, with no clear D. The source is a human donor in good health. CDR3 in amino acids: CASSDSGEQYF. DNA for the CDR3: TGTGCCAGCAGTGACTCGGGCGAGCAGTACTTC.